This T cell receptor beta chain emerged from a study of blood T cell repertoires in COVID-19. On the study more broadly: From T cells, B-cell-depleted T cells, or PBMCs came the material, which was cDNA or gDNA.

In the source study's methods: Reference gene primers were amplified, and this amplification served to estimate nucleated cell counts. Profiling relied on immunoSEQ multiplex PCR, and the TCRdb table lists in-frame clones only, not all of them. D and trimming come from the DNA, and the V and J calls and clone size come from that table. Of around 46,000 clones listed, over 70% are singletons. CDR1 and CDR2 (germline): SNHLY, FYNNEI. The CDR3 contains 15 residues. V lost 6 bases and J lost 7; bases outside the gene matches: 6. The sample consisted of peripheral blood. The receptor was derived from an elderly woman with COVID-19, enrolled during active disease. The rearrangement uses TRBV2 and TRBJ1-6, with 10 nucleotides matching TRBD1. The CDR3: CASRGQGLGNSPLHF. CDR3 coding DNA: TGTGCCAGCAGGGGACAGGGGTTGGGAAATTCACCCCTCCACTTT.